This record looks at one T cell receptor beta chain sequence and its context. The target of this receptor is not known. It has no much larger one-base neighbor in the sample; base qualities were not kept. The data originate from a study of cytomegalovirus exposure and HLA in healthy donors (dated by TCRdb to about 2017). With respect to the entire study: An earlier analysis of some 550 of the donors reported about 250 Gb of sequence data and 117 million unique TCR beta sequences from some 180 million T cells. Roughly 300 gigabases of sequencing data and around 87 million unique TCR sequences were included in an early release covering roughly 600 HLA-typed donors. Of the roughly 410 genotyped donors, 80% to 90% were placed in the genetic ancestry cluster associated with self-reported Caucasian donors. The study aimed to test whether signatures of past pathogen exposure could be identified by cataloging public T cell receptors. The study profiled the T cell repertoires of about 720 subjects by immunosequencing and related them to cytomegalovirus serostatus. Along with the approximately 700-subject first cohort, a separate validation cohort of over a hundred different subjects was used. High-throughput TCR immunosequencing, statistical association of individual TCRs with disease status, and machine learning were combined to predict cytomegalovirus infection status. A later analysis re-examined previously published TCR beta repertoires from about 700 donors and added high-resolution HLA genotyping to investigate patterns of TCR occurrence. Rather than using new phenotypic data, the later analysis identified candidate immune exposures from TCR beta sequences and from how often those sequences occurred across donors. An earlier analysis of about 620 of the donors applied high-throughput TCR beta sequencing to assess whether each TCR beta V gene segment acted as functional or pseudogenic. Donor age, sex, ethnicity and CMV serostatus were collected together with the repertoire data. A later genetic analysis used genome-wide SNP genotypes for about 55% of the 666 donors, treating that subset as a discovery cohort. Every repertoire in the discovery cohort had been generated on one and the same sequencing platform. HLA typing included class I and class II loci at four-digit resolution. Typing coverage differed by locus: A, B, C, DRB1 and DQB1 were typed in roughly 620-630 donors, DQA1 in about 500, DPA1 in around 580, and DPB1 in 450 to 480. Roughly five DR-DQ haplotypes were handled as single units for association and clustering because linkage in the cohort was strong. Across roughly 420 genotyped donors of the cohort, an average of 235,054 unique TCR beta nucleotide sequences per donor were sequenced, and roughly 18% of those sequences were non-productive.

Beyond this particular receptor, the publication reports: A further reported finding was that TCR beta sequences accurately predicted the HLA-A and HLA-B alleles for most subjects in the first cohort. In an earlier analysis of roughly 500 of the donors, most TCR beta V segments appeared in productive rearrangements about 87% or about 30% of the time, broadly matching IMGT annotations. In both the original and validation cohorts, the classifier was reported to diagnose cytomegalovirus status with high specificity and sensitivity. Compared with equally common non-associated chains, HLA-associated TCR beta chains in a later analysis were more clonally expanded and had lower generation probabilities. Presence/absence analyses assumed roughly uniform sequencing depth across donors, an assumption that may not hold. Because counts were too low, more than 15 rarely observed V segments, including chromosome 9 orphons, were excluded from the earlier analysis of 500 to 700 of the donors. Specific HLA alleles were associated with over 15,000 TCR beta sequences at a false discovery rate of 0.05 in a later analysis. A later analysis reported that several top co-occurrence clusters appeared linked to parvovirus B19, influenza, CMV and Epstein-Barr virus. For the cohort, immune exposure information was limited to CMV serostatus. Correlated functional status among segregating V segments might be attributable to linkage disequilibrium, but an unknown experimental factor could not be ruled out. In a later analysis, the rate of TCR association differed among HLA loci, with DRB1 alleles having the most associated TCRs and HLA-C alleles having the fewest. In this cohort, only TCR beta chains were sequenced, and detectable features were limited by the absence of alpha or paired-chain data. A later genetic analysis reported fewer N-insertions in productive TCRs among donors in an Asian-associated ancestry cluster than the roughly 670-donor mean. A cluster of highly shared sequence variants was judged likely to be a technical artifact of the sequencing pipeline. The study gave a list of about 170 TCR beta chains associated with cytomegalovirus. Most TCR sequences were seen in very few donors, while some public TCRs were found in many individuals. HLA typing was unavailable for some donors at each locus, so association tests used only the typed subset. V-gene and J-gene trimming of TCR beta chains was associated with a missense DCLRE1C variant in a later genetic analysis, and the association was replicated in an independent cohort. The authors suggested that the approach could potentially be generalized to other disease states and immunological phenotypes. When HLA alleles, especially DR and DQ, strongly co-occurred, TCR associations were difficult to assign to individual alleles. A few of the identified cytomegalovirus-associated TCR beta chains were confirmed in vitro to be specific for cytomegalovirus antigens. Some IMGT-functional V segments, including TRBV6-2 and TRBV6-3, could not be told apart with the 87-base-pair reads, so those segments were excluded. A later analysis found that most CMV-associated TCR beta chains appeared HLA-restricted, with HLA associations seemingly driven largely by CMV exposure.

In total, around 600 healthy bone marrow donors made up the cohort. All cohort members were sampled while nominally healthy, although unrecorded immune exposures were likely present. The donor tested CMV seropositive, placing the donor among the 250 to 300 seropositive members of the cohort. Each donor provided a peripheral blood sample, and peripheral blood mononuclear cells were used for TCR beta sequencing. The Qiagen DNeasy Blood Extraction Kit was used to extract genomic DNA from the blood cell samples. Library method: the immunoSEQ multiplex PCR assay. A mixture of 60 forward primers for TCR Vbeta segments and 13 reverse primers for TCR Jbeta segments was used in the multiplex PCR. The CDR3 region of rearranged TCR beta genes was amplified from genomic DNA with a multiplex PCR assay. The Illumina HiSeq System was used to sequence the amplified TCR beta libraries as 87-base-pair reads. The paper's processing steps were these. A later analysis tallied tens of millions of unique TCR beta chains across the 666 repertoires, and approximately 11 million of those chains were shared by two or more donors. Raw reads were error-corrected and collapsed into unique sequences by a nearest-neighbor algorithm in which closely related sequences were merged to remove PCR and sequencing errors. V, D and J gene segments were assigned by aligning CDR3 sequences to IMGT reference sequences. Each retained sequence needed at least a six-nucleotide match to both a V gene segment and a J gene segment. Rearrangements were called productive when the CDR3 lacked stop codons and stayed in frame with V and J; all others were non-productive. Following IMGT convention, CDR3 was defined as the stretch from the second conserved V-encoded cysteine up to the conserved J-encoded phenylalanine. The earlier analysis of fewer than 750 of the donors excluded sequences that lacked an unambiguous match to a single V gene segment. An earlier analysis of some 610 of the donors called V segments functional above 56.7% productive rearrangements and segregating when the between-donor standard deviation exceeded 5%. A statistical classification framework was built to diagnose cytomegalovirus status from the catalog of TCR beta chain sequences. A later analysis assigned V and J genes by comparing TCR nucleotide sequences with IMGT/GENE-DB human TR gene sequences. A later analysis assigned CDR3 sequences and most-parsimonious VDJ recombination scenarios with the TCRdist pipeline. In a later analysis, every TCR beta chain was defined by the combination of its CDR3 amino acid sequence and its V-gene family, and reads without a unique V-gene family were dropped. To address suspected cross-contamination and a sequencing artifact, a later analysis removed 592 highly shared, low-generation-probability nucleotide sequences. A later analysis calculated a clonal expansion index for each public chain from normalized within-repertoire ranks of inferred template counts. In a later analysis, generation probabilities were computed with a VDJ recombination model fitted to out-of-frame rearrangements, and the resulting probabilities were checked against IGoR. Hypergeometric tests were used in a later analysis to score TCR-TCR, TCR-HLA and TCR-CMV co-occurrence, with a repertoire-size bias correction applied to the TCR pairs. A later analysis estimated false discovery rates by permuting HLA or CMV assignments 20 times. In a later analysis, co-occurring TCRs were grouped using DBSCAN, with TCRdist sequence similarity added in when clustering inside HLA-allele-positive subsets. Co-occurrence clustering excluded repertoires with fewer than 30,000 or more than 120,000 public chains, plus five with anomalous nucleotide sharing. TCRdb's version of the immuneACCESS table is confined to in-frame rearrangements and falls short of the full clone set. An unresolved V gene accounts for under half of the shortfall where checked; the remainder is of unknown origin. V, J and clone size were drawn from that table, and D and trimming were deduced from the DNA. Here the sample has about 120,000 clones; about three quarters occur a single time. The ten biggest clones cover around 3% of the sample.

The cysteine opens and the phenylalanine closes a CDR3 of 14 amino acids. This entry keeps only the CDR3 DNA: 42 bases, framed from base 1. CDR1 and CDR2 (LGHNT, FRNRAP) derive from the germline V gene. The trim is 1 base for V and 2 bases for J, with a gap of 9 bases between the germline ends. The specimen was PBMCs. The chain uses TRBV12-5 and TRBJ2-7; the best D guess is TRBD2, with 5 bases matching. The sequence was collected from a woman between 25 and 40 years old in good health and CMV-seropositive. The DNA is as follows: TGTGCTAGTGGTTTGGAGGTGAGGGCCTACGAGCAGTACTTC. Protein translation: CASGLEVRAYEQYF.